The sequence of this T cell receptor (beta chain) was determined in a study of beta chain features in type 1 diabetes. The CDR3 loop spans 13 amino acids. CDR1 and CDR2 (germline): SGDLS, YYNGEE. J lost 9 bases, V lost 4 bases, and 7 bases had no gene match. This clone was detected once. Every bit of the isolated RNA underwent reverse transcription, so sequencing read expressed TCRB transcripts. Profiled with immunoSEQ multiplex PCR; TCRdb holds only in-frame clones, not every one. This repertoire shows 200,000 to 300,000 clones, around 68% found once; its top ten account for around 0.05%. This rearrangement joins TRBV9 to TRBJ2-5; 9 nucleotides match TRBD2. This clonotype was obtained from a man between 25 and 39 years old in good health. The sequencing input was naive CD4+ T cells from blood. CDR3 residues: CASSSGTSRAQYF. CDR3 DNA sequence: TGTGCCAGCAGCAGCGGGACTAGCAGGGCCCAGTACTTC.